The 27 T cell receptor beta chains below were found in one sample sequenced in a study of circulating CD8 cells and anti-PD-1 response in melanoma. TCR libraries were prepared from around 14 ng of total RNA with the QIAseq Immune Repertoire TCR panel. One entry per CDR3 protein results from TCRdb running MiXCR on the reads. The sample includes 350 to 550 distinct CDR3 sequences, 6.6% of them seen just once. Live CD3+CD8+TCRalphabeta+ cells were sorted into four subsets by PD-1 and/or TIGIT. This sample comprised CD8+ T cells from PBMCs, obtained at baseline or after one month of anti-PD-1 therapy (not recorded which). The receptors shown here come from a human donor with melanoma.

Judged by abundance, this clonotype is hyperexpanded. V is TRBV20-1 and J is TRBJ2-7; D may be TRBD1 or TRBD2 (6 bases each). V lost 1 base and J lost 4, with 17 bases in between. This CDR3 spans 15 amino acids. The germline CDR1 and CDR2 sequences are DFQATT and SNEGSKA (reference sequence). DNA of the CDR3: TGCAGTGCTAGAGCCCCTGAGGGGGGCGGGTACGAGCAGTACTTC. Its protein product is CSARAPEGGGYEQYF.

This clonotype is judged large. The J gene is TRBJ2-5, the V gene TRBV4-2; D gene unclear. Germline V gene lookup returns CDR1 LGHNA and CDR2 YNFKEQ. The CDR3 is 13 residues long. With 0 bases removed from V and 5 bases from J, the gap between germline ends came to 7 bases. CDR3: CASSQDMVETQYF. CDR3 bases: TGTGCCAGCAGCCAAGATATGGTTGAGACCCAGTACTTC.

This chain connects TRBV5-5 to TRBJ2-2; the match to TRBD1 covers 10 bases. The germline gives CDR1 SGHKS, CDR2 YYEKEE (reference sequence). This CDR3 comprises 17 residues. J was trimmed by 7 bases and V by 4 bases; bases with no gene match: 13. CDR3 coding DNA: TGTGCCAGCAGCACGTTCTGGACAGGGGGGTACAACGGGGAGCTGTTTTTT. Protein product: CASSTFWTGGYNGELFF.

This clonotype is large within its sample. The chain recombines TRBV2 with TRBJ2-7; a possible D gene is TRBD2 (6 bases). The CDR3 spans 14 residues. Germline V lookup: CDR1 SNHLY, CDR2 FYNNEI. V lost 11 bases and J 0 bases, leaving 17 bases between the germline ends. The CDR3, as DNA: TGTGCCCATACAGCGGGTATGGACTCCTACGAGCAGTACTTC. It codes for CAHTAGMDSYEQYF.

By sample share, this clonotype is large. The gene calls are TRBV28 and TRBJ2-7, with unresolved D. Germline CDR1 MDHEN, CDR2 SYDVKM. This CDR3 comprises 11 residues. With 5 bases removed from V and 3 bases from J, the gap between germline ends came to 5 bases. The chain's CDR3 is CASSPLYEQYF. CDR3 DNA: TGTGCCAGCAGTCCACTCTACGAGCAGTACTTC.

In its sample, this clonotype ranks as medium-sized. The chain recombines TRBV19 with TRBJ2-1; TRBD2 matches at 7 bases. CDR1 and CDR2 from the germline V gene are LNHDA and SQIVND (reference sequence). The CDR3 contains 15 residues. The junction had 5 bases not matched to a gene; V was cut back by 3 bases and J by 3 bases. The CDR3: CASSIGAGIYNEQFF. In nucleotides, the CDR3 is TGTGCCAGTAGTATCGGAGCGGGAATCTACAATGAGCAGTTCTTC.

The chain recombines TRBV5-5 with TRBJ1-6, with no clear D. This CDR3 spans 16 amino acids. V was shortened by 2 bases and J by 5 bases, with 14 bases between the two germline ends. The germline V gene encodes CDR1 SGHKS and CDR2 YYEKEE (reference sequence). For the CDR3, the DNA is TGTGCCAGCAGCTTATCCGGTAACCCCAATAATTCACCCCTCCACTTT. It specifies CASSLSGNPNNSPLHF. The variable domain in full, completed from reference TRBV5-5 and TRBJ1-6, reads DAGVTQSPTHLIKTRGQQVTLRCSPISGHKSVSWYQQVLGQGPQFIFQYYEKEERGRGNFPDRFSARQFPNYSSELNVNALLLGDSALYLCASSLSGNPNNSPLHFGNGTRLTVT.

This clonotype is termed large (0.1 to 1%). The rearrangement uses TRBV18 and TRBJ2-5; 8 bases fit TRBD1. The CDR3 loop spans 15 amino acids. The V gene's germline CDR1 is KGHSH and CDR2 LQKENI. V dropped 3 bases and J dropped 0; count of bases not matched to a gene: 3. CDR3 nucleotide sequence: TGTGCCAGCTCACCCCTGGACAGGGACCAAGAGACCCAGTACTTC. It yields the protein CASSPLDRDQETQYF.

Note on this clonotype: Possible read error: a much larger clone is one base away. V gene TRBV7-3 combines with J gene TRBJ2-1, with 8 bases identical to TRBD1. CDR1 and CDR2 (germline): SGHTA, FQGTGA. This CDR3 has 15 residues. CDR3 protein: CASSFGTGLSNKQFF. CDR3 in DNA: TGTGCCAGCAGCTTCGGGACAGGCCTTTCCAATAAGCAGTTCTTC.

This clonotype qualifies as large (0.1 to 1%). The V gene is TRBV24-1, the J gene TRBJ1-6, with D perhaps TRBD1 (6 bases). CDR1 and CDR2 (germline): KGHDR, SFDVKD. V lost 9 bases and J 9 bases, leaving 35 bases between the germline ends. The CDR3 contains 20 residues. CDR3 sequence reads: CATAVPDRQGSLYFGSPLHF. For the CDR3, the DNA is TGTGCCACCGCCGTCCCCGACCGGCAGGGGAGTTTATATTTCGGTTCACCCCTCCACTTT.

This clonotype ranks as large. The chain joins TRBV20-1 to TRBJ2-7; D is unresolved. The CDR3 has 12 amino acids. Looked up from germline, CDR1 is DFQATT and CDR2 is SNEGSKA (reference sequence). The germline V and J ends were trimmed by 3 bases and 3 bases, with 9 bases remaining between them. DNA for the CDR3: TGCAGTGCTAGGATTAGAGACTACGAGCAGTACTTC. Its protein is CSARIRDYEQYF.

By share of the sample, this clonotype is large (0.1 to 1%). The CDR3 region has the DNA TGTGCCAGCAGTTTAGGATCTGGAGGGTTGGAGGGCTACACCTTC. Translated, it gives CASSLGSGGLEGYTF. V usage is TRBV28 and J usage is TRBJ1-2; D call uncertain. The CDR3 extends over 15 amino acids. Trimming removed 2 bases at V and 8 bases at J, with 18 bases between. Germline V gene lookup returns CDR1 MDHEN and CDR2 SYDVKM.

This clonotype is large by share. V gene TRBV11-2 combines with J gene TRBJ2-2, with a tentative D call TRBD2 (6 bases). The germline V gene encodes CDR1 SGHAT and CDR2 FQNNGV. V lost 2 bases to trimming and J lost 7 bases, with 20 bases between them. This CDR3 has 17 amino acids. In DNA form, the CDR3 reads TGTGCCAGCAGCTTACTGACGGGGCGGGGAAGGGACGGGGAGCTGTTTTTT. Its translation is CASSLLTGRGRDGELFF. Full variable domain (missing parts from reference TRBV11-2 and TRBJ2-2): EAGVAQSPRYKIIEKRQSVAFWCNPISGHATLYWYQQILGQGPKLLIQFQNNGVVDDSQLPKDRFSAERLKGVDSTLKIQPAKLEDSAVYLCASSLLTGRGRDGELFFGEGSRLTVL.

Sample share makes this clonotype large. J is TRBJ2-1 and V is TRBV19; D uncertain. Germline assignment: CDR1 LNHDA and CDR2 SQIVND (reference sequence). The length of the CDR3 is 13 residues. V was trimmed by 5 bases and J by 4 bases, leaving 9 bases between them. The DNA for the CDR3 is TGTGCCAGTAGTCCAGGCTCTTACAATGAGCAGTTCTTC. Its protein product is CASSPGSYNEQFF.

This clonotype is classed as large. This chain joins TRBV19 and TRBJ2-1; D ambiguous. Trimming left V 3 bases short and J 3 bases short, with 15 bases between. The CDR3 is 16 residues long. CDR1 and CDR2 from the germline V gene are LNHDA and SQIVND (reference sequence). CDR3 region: CASSIYASVVYNEQFF. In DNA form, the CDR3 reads TGTGCCAGTAGTATTTACGCTTCAGTCGTCTACAATGAGCAGTTCTTC. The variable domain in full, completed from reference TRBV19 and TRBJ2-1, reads DGGITQSPKYLFRKEGQNVTLSCEQNLNHDAMYWYRQDPGQGLRLIYYSQIVNDFQKGDIAEGYSVSREKKESFPLTVTSAQKNPTAFYLCASSIYASVVYNEQFFGPGTRLTVL.

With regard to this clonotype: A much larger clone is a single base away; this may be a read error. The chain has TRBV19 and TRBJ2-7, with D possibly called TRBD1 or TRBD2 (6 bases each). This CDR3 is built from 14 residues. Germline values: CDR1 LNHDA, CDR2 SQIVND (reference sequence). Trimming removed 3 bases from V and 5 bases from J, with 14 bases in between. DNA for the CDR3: TGTGCCAGTAGTATGGAGGGGGAGCCGAACGAGCAGTACTTC. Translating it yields CASSMEGEPNEQYF.

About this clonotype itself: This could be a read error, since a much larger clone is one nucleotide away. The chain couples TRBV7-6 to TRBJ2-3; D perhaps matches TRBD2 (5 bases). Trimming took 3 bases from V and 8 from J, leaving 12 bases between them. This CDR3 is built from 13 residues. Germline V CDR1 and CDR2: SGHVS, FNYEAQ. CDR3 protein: CASSFGEGGTQYF. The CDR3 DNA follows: TGTGCCAGCAGCTTCGGGGAAGGAGGTACGCAGTATTTT.

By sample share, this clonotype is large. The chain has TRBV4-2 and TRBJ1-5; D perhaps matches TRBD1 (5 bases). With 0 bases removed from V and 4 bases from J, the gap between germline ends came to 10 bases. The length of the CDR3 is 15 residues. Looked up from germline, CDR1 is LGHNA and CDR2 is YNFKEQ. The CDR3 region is CASSQEHRLNQPQHF. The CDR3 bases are TGTGCCAGCAGCCAAGAACACAGGCTTAATCAGCCCCAGCATTTT.

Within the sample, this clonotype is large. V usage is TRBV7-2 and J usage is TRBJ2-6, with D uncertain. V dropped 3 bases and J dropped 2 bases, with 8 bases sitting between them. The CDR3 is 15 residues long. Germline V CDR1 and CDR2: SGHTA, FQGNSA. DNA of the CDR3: TGTGCCAGCAGCTTCAAGGGTACTGGGGCCAACGTCCTGACTTTC. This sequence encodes CASSFKGTGANVLTF.

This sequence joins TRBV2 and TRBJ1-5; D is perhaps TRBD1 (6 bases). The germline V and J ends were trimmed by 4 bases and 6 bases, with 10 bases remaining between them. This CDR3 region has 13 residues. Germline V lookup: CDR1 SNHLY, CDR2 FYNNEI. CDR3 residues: CASSAKGGQPQHF. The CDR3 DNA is TGTGCCAGCAGTGCCAAGGGGGGTCAGCCCCAGCATTTT.

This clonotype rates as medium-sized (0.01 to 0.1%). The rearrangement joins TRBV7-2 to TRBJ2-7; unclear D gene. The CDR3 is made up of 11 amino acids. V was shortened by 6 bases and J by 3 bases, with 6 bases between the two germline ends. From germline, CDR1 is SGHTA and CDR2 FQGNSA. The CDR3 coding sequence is TGTGCCAGCAGGTCCGGCTACGAGCAGTACTTC. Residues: CASRSGYEQYF.

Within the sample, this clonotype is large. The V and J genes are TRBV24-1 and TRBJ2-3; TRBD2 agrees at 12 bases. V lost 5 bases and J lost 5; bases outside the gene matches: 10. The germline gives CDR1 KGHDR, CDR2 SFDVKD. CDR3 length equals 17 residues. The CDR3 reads CATSVCLAGGRRDTQYF. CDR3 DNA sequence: TGTGCCACCAGTGTGTGTCTAGCGGGGGGGAGGCGAGATACGCAGTATTTT.

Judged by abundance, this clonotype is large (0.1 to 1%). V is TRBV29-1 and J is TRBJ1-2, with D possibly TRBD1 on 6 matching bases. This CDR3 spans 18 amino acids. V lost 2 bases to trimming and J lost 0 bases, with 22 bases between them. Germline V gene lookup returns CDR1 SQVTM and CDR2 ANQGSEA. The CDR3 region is CSVENLVDSQFPNYGYTF. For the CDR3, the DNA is TGCAGCGTTGAAAACCTGGTGGACAGCCAATTCCCTAACTATGGCTACACCTTC.

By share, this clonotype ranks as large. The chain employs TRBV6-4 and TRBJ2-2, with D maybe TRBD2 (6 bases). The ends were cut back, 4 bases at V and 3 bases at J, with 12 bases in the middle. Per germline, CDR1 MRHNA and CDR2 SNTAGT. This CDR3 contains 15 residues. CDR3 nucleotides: TGTGCCAGCAGTGGCTCTGGGGAGGACACCGGGGAGCTGTTTTTT. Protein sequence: CASSGSGEDTGELFF.

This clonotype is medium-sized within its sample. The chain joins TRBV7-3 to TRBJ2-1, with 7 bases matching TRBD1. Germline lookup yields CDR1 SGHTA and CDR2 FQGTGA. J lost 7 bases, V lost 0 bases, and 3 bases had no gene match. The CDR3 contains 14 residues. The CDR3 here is CASSLTGGKNEQFF. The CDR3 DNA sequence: TGTGCCAGCAGCTTAACAGGGGGCAAGAATGAGCAGTTCTTC.

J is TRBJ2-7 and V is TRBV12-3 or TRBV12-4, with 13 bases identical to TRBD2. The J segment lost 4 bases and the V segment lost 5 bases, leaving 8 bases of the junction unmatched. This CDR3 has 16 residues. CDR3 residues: CASSPGTSGATYEQYF. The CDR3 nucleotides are TGTGCCAGCAGTCCAGGGACTAGCGGGGCAACTTACGAGCAGTACTTC.

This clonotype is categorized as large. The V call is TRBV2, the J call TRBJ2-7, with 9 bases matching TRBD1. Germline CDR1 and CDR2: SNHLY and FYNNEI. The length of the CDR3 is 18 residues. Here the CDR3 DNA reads TGTGCATCAAATCTGATTCAAGGACAGGGGAGGAGGACCTACGAGCAGTACTTC. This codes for CASNLIQGQGRRTYEQYF. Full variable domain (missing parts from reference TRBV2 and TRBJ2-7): EPEVTQTPSHQVTQMGQEVILRCVPISNHLYFYWYRQILGQKVEFLVSFYNNEISEKSEIFDDQFSVERPDGSNFTLKIRSTKLEDSAMYFCASNLIQGQGRRTYEQYFGPGTRLTVT.